Shown below are 22 T cell receptor beta chains from a single sample sequenced in a study of a mutant IDH1 vaccine in newly diagnosed glioma. Repertoires were generated with immunoSEQ multiplex PCR, while TCRdb's copy carries only in-frame clones and drops some. The sample lists under 70,000 clones; roughly 80% were seen once. These TCRs are of unknown antigen specificity. The time point: week 5, during vaccination. Vaccine doses each comprised 300 ug of mutant IDH1 20-mer peptide, with topical imiquimod. The input for sequencing was PBMCs, taken from a glioma patient whose treatment included an IDH1 peptide vaccine. All receptors derive from a woman aged 50 to 60 with glioma.

There are a few counts of this clone. The CDR3 DNA reads TGTGCCAGCAGTGCGGGGACAGGGGGCTACACCTTC. Translated, it gives CASSAGTGGYTF. The chain recombines TRBV4-2 with TRBJ1-2, with 9 bases lining up with TRBD1. With 6 bases clipped from V and 8 bases from J, the junction kept 4 bases outside the gene matches. This CDR3 is 12 amino acids long. CDR1 is LGHNA and CDR2 is YNFKEQ in the germline V gene.

CDR3 residues: CAWGQGGESLHF. The CDR3 nucleotides read TGTGCCTGGGGACAGGGAGGGGAATCCCTCCACTTT. The J gene is TRBJ1-6, the V gene TRBV30, with TRBD1 identical over 8 bases. The junction had 8 bases not matched to a gene; V was cut back by 5 bases and J by 14 bases. Germline V gives CDR1 GTSNPN, CDR2 SVGIG (reference sequence). The CDR3 has 12 amino acids.

The V and J genes are TRBV9 and TRBJ1-2; the match to TRBD1 covers 7 bases. The CDR3 totals 14 residues. J gave up 8 bases and V 3 bases, and 10 bases lay outside the gene matches. Germline loops: CDR1 SGDLS, CDR2 YYNGEE. The CDR3 sequence is CASSGQGRGEGYTF. CDR3 in DNA: TGTGCCAGCAGCGGACAGGGAAGGGGAGAAGGCTACACCTTC.

This clone was detected a few times. The V call is TRBV7-2, the J call TRBJ2-1; 7 nucleotides line up with TRBD2. Germline lookup yields CDR1 SGHTA and CDR2 FQGNSA. CDR3 length equals 15 residues. The ends lost 1 base at V and 6 bases at J; junction bases unmatched: 6. CDR3 bases: TGTGCCAGCAGCTTAGAGGGAGCGGGGTTCAATGAGCAGTTCTTC. Protein product: CASSLEGAGFNEQFF.

The chain is built from TRBV19 and TRBJ2-3; tentatively, D is TRBD2 (6 bases). The CDR3 has 17 amino acids. Germline V gives CDR1 LNHDA, CDR2 SQIVND (reference sequence). Deletions cut 5 bases from V and 1 base from J, with 19 bases between. CDR3 amino acids: CASSSPRSASGTDTQYF. The CDR3 bases are TGTGCCAGTAGTTCCCCCCGGTCGGCTAGCGGCACAGATACGCAGTATTTT.

In DNA form, the CDR3 reads TGCGCCAGCAGTGAACGGACTAGCGGATACAATGAGCAGTTCTTC. Its protein is CASSERTSGYNEQFF. The V and J genes are TRBV10-1 and TRBJ2-1; 10 nucleotides agree with TRBD2. V gave up 3 bases and J gave up 4 bases; unmatched junction bases: 3. This CDR3 is 15 amino acids long. CDR1 is WNHNN and CDR2 is SYGVQD in the germline V gene (reference sequence).

The V gene is TRBV12-5, the J gene TRBJ1-1; D is undetermined. Germline loops: CDR1 LGHNT, CDR2 FRNRAP. The CDR3 loop spans 13 amino acids. V was trimmed by 4 bases and J by 6 bases, leaving 12 bases between them. The CDR3 region is CASGYQSSPEAFF. CDR3 DNA: TGTGCTAGTGGTTACCAGTCGAGCCCTGAAGCTTTCTTT. The variable domain in full, completed from reference TRBV12-5 and TRBJ1-1, reads DARVTQTPRHKVTEMGQEVTMRCQPILGHNTVFWYRQTMMQGLELLAYFRNRAPLDDSGMPKDRFSAEMPDATLATLKIQPSEPRDSAVYFCASGYQSSPEAFFGQGTRLTVV.

The rearrangement links TRBV6-1 to TRBJ1-1, with unresolved D. V was shortened by 8 bases and J by 8 bases, with 15 bases between the two germline ends. This CDR3 has 12 residues. CDR1 is MNHNS and CDR2 is SASEGT in the germline V gene. The CDR3 here is CASSDERAEAFF. The CDR3 nucleotides are TGTGCCAGCTCTGATGAGAGGGCAGAAGCTTTCTTT.

J is TRBJ2-2 and V is TRBV5-4; maybe TRBD1 (7 bases). CDR3 size: 13 residues. Per the germline V gene, CDR1 is SGHNT and CDR2 is YYREEE (reference sequence). V gave up 4 bases and J gave up 5 bases, with 9 bases separating them. The CDR3 sequence: CASSPGGTGELFF. DNA for the CDR3: TGTGCCAGCAGCCCAGGGGGGACCGGGGAGCTGTTTTTT. Full variable domain (rest looked up from reference TRBV5-4 and TRBJ2-2): ETGVTQSPTHLIKTRGQQVTLRCSSQSGHNTVSWYQQALGQGPQFIFQYYREEENGRGNFPPRFSGLQFPNYSSELNVNALELDDSALYLCASSPGGTGELFFGEGSRLTVL.

The chain is built from TRBV19 and TRBJ2-7; a weak D match, TRBD2 (6 bases). Per germline, CDR1 LNHDA and CDR2 SQIVND (reference sequence). Trimming pared 4 bases from V and 0 bases from J, leaving 10 bases between. This CDR3 region has 14 residues. This chain's CDR3 is CASSTGLFSYEQYF. In DNA, the CDR3 is TGTGCCAGTAGTACCGGACTATTCTCCTACGAGCAGTACTTC.

This sequence joins TRBV7-2 and TRBJ2-3; 14 bases align to TRBD2. J lost 11 bases, V lost 5 bases, and 6 bases had no gene match. This CDR3 has 14 amino acids. From germline, CDR1 is SGHTA and CDR2 FQGNSA. CDR3 protein: CASSRLAGGPMQYF. DNA for the CDR3: TGTGCCAGCAGCAGACTAGCGGGGGGGCCGATGCAGTATTTT.

This clone was seen a few times. The DNA of the CDR3 is TGTGCCAGCAGCGTCGGACTAGCCTCCTACGAGCAGTACTTC. It yields the protein CASSVGLASYEQYF. The chain joins TRBV9 to TRBJ2-7; 8 nucleotides align to TRBD2. The CDR3 runs 14 residues. Germline values: CDR1 SGDLS, CDR2 YYNGEE. The V and J ends lost 2 bases and 0 bases, in that order; junction bases with no gene match: 1. The variable domain in full, completed from reference TRBV9 and TRBJ2-7, reads DSGVTQTPKHLITATGQRVTLRCSPRSGDLSVYWYQQSLDQGLQFLIQYYNGEERAKGNILERFSAQQFPDLHSELNLSSLELGDSALYFCASSVGLASYEQYFGPGTRLTVT.

The chain has TRBV4-1 and TRBJ2-7; 9 nucleotides align to TRBD2. CDR1 and CDR2 from the germline V gene are MGHRA and YSYEKL. Losses at the gene ends were 4 bases for V and 3 bases for J; bases not matched to a gene: 10. The CDR3 is 16 amino acids. In DNA, the CDR3 is TGCGCCAGCAGCCTAGGACTGGCGGGGGGGATCTACGAGCAGTACTTC. This codes for CASSLGLAGGIYEQYF.

CDR3 DNA: TGTGCCAGCAGCTCAAGGGGACAGGGGTATAACGAGCAGTACTTC. Residues: CASSSRGQGYNEQYF. The chain has TRBV7-9 and TRBJ2-7; 10 bases agree with TRBD1. V was pared by 4 bases and J by 5 bases, with 8 bases of the junction left unmatched. The germline V gene encodes CDR1 SEHNR and CDR2 FQNEAQ (reference sequence). The CDR3 sequence is 15 residues long.

The V gene is TRBV11-2, the J gene TRBJ2-7; D remains unclear. Trimming shortened V by 5 bases and J by 3 bases, and 11 bases separated the two germline ends. The CDR3 runs to 13 residues. From germline, CDR1 is SGHAT and CDR2 FQNNGV. The chain's CDR3 is CASSPSGNYEQYF. CDR3 bases: TGTGCCAGCAGCCCCTCCGGCAACTACGAGCAGTACTTC.

The CDR3 sequence is CASSPRDRADYGYTF. CDR3 bases: TGTGCCAGCAGTCCGAGGGACAGGGCCGACTATGGCTACACCTTC. V gene TRBV27 combines with J gene TRBJ1-2, with TRBD1 identical over 9 bases. From germline, CDR1 is MNHEY and CDR2 SMNVEV (reference sequence). The CDR3 loop spans 15 amino acids. Trimming at V came to 5 bases and at J to 3 bases, leaving 7 bases not matched to a gene.

The chain joins TRBV28 to TRBJ1-2; tentatively, D is TRBD1 (5 bases). The CDR3 spans 13 residues. Trimming cost V 7 bases and J 8 bases, with 17 bases left between them. Per germline, CDR1 MDHEN and CDR2 SYDVKM. In DNA form, the CDR3 reads TGTGCCAGCATCCCAGGTCAGGGCGGGGGCTACACCTTC. Translation gives CASIPGQGGGYTF.

CDR3 in DNA: TGTGCCGGAGTACAGGGAGCTGGAAACACCATATATTTT. Translated: CAGVQGAGNTIYF. The chain recombines TRBV30 with TRBJ1-3, with D maybe TRBD1 (6 bases). The CDR3 has 13 residues. Germline-derived CDR1 and CDR2 are GTSNPN and SVGIG (reference sequence). Trimming took 8 bases from V and 2 from J, leaving 13 bases between them.

This chain links TRBV29-1 with TRBJ2-3; D is ambiguous. The V gene lost 1 base and the J gene lost 0 bases, with 8 bases spanning the gap. Per the germline V gene, CDR1 is SQVTM and CDR2 is ANQGSEA. This CDR3 region has 14 residues. The CDR3 here is CSVEGGPSTDTQYF. As DNA, the CDR3 is TGCAGCGTTGAAGGAGGTCCGAGCACAGATACGCAGTATTTT.

The V and J genes are TRBV5-1 and TRBJ1-1; 7 bases are shared with TRBD1. Per germline, CDR1 SGHRS and CDR2 YFSETQ. V gave up 2 bases and J gave up 8 bases; unmatched junction bases: 3. CDR3 size: 12 residues. The DNA for the CDR3 is TGCGCCAGCAGCTTAACAGGGGACGAAGCTTTCTTT. It encodes CASSLTGDEAFF.

This sequence joins TRBV30 and TRBJ1-6; the match to TRBD1 covers 7 bases. The CDR3 extends over 15 amino acids. Losses at the gene ends were 2 bases for V and 7 bases for J; bases not matched to a gene: 8. Germline CDR1 is GTSNPN and CDR2 is SVGIG (reference sequence). CDR3 coding DNA: TGTGCCTGGAGTCACAGGGGAATGGGGAATTCACCCCTCCACTTT. Amino acids: CAWSHRGMGNSPLHF.

This clone appeared once. This rearrangement joins TRBV28 to TRBJ2-1, with 8 bases fitting TRBD2. V lost 3 bases, J lost 8 bases, and 6 bases stayed unmatched. Looked up from germline, CDR1 is MDHEN and CDR2 is SYDVKM. The CDR3 is 14 amino acids. The CDR3 loop reads CASSLAGGGDEQFF. CDR3 nucleotide sequence: TGTGCCAGCAGTTTGGCGGGGGGCGGAGATGAGCAGTTCTTC.